This T cell receptor beta chain originates from a study of CD8 T cell repertoires and HIV-1 epitope variants. Measured with immunoSEQ multiplex PCR; TCRdb has only the in-frame clones, and not every one. The sample has 5,500 to 6,000 clones; 67% are singletons. In the case of this clone: The target antigen is unknown.

Trimming pared 1 base from V and 4 bases from J, leaving 16 bases between. Germline CDR1 reads MGHRA; CDR2 reads YSYEKL. The CDR3 contains 16 residues. The sequence derives from a male donor with HIV. This chain connects TRBV4-1 to TRBJ2-5; D may be TRBD2 (7 bases). Specimen: cultured CD8+ T cells derived from PBMCs. The CDR3 is CASSQGYGGTRETQYF. CDR3 DNA: TGCGCCAGCAGCCAAGGGTACGGGGGGACACGAGAGACCCAGTACTTC.